The source of this TCR beta chain is a study of OX40 agonist ivuxolimab in advanced cancers. Clones were read by immunoSEQ multiplex PCR, and TCRdb kept only the in-frame ones, dropping some. The sample yields approximately 77,000 clones, 85% seen once. CDR3 length: 12 residues. The V gene's germline CDR1 is SGHTA and CDR2 FQGNSA. The V end was cut by 4 bases, the J end by 5 bases, with 8 bases between. The receptor's source is an adult with an advanced solid tumor such as melanoma, head and neck, liver or kidney cancer. The chain uses TRBV7-2 and TRBJ2-5; D is uncertain. Material: CD4+ or CD8+ T cells sorted from blood, obtained in a trial of the OX40 agonist ivuxolimab. The CDR3 loop reads CASSSFRETQYF. In DNA, the CDR3 is TGTGCCAGCAGCTCCTTCAGGGAGACCCAGTACTTC.